Presented here are 16 T cell receptor beta chains from one specimen sequenced in a study of early T cells in non-severe SARS-CoV-2 infection. TCRdb re-called the 5' RACE reads through MiXCR, storing one row per CDR3 protein. The sample carries about 22,000 distinct CDR3 sequences, approximately 4.5% recorded once. Specimen: whole blood. Every receptor here comes from an adult who was a healthcare worker with PCR-confirmed SARS-CoV-2 infection or an uninfected control (not recorded which).

This clonotype has more than one count but fewer than ten. V gene TRBV7-9 combines with J gene TRBJ1-2; TRBD1 might be the D (6 bases). Germline V gene sequence: CDR1 SEHNR, CDR2 FQNEAQ (reference sequence). V was cut by 5 bases and J by 4 bases, with 14 bases left in between. This CDR3 has 14 amino acids. The CDR3 is CASSPRDNRYGYTF. CDR3 bases: TGTGCCAGCAGCCCAAGGGACAATCGCTATGGCTACACCTTC.

This clonotype appeared many times. The chain carries TRBV4-2 and TRBJ2-5, with 11 bases that match TRBD2. V dropped 0 bases and J dropped 5; count of bases not matched to a gene: 14. Germline V gives CDR1 LGHNA, CDR2 YNFKEQ. The length of the CDR3 is 19 residues. The chain's CDR3 is CASSQDSSTSGGATETQYF. DNA for the CDR3: TGTGCCAGCAGCCAAGATTCTAGTACTAGCGGGGGAGCAACGGAGACCCAGTACTTC.

Turning to this clonotype: Likely a read error: the CDR3 ends without its conserved phenylalanine or tryptophan. The DNA is left out, because the CDR3 cannot be placed on it with certainty; the CDR3 is given as TCRdb lists it. The chain couples TRBV3-2 to TRBJ2-7; TRBD2, the table's D call, was not compared with the DNA. TRBV3-2 has pseudogene status. The CDR3 is made up of 9 amino acids, end residues included. The CDR3 spells CASSLRPSG.

This clonotype appeared many times. This chain joins TRBV10-2 and TRBJ2-4, with 7 bases aligning to TRBD2. The V segment lost 0 bases and the J segment 15 bases; nucleotides outside the gene matches: 20. The CDR3 has 17 residues. CDR1 WSHSY and CDR2 SAAADI come from the germline V gene. In DNA form, the CDR3 reads TGCGCCAGCAGTGAGTCTATCGACCTAGCGGTTCCTCAGTATCCGTACTTC. The encoded protein is CASSESIDLAVPQYPYF.

This clonotype has ten or more counts. The chain joins TRBV10-3 to TRBJ1-1, with D perhaps TRBD1 (6 bases). Trimming left V 5 bases short and J 3 bases short, with 19 bases between. The CDR3 extends over 16 amino acids. Looked up from germline, CDR1 is ENHRY and CDR2 is SYGVKD. This CDR3 is CAISSRDGSGDTEAFF. In DNA form, the CDR3 reads TGTGCCATCAGTTCCCGGGACGGGTCAGGGGACACTGAAGCTTTCTTT.

This clonotype turned up a few times. The chain combines TRBV4-1 with TRBJ2-5; TRBD2 matches at 12 bases. With V trimmed by 0 bases and J by 6 bases, 5 bases remained unmatched. The CDR3 covers 16 residues. Germline V gene lookup returns CDR1 MGHRA and CDR2 YSYEKL. The DNA for the CDR3 is TGCGCCAGCAGCCAAGATCTACTAGCGGGGGGCCAGACCCAGTACTTC. It encodes CASSQDLLAGGQTQYF.

The J gene is TRBJ2-7, the V gene TRBV20-1; possible D gene TRBD2, 5 bases. CDR1 is DFQATT, CDR2 SNEGSKA, per germline (reference sequence). The CDR3 has 14 amino acids. DNA for the CDR3: TGCAGCGAGGGTGGCGGTGCCCTTCCCTACGAGCAGTACTTC. As protein: CSEGGGALPYEQYF.

This clonotype was detected many times. The chain employs TRBV6-2 or TRBV6-3 and TRBJ1-1; D uncertain. V was trimmed by 4 bases and J by 3 bases, leaving 9 bases between them. The CDR3 sequence is 13 residues long. Germline assignment: CDR1 MNHEY and CDR2 SVGEGT. CDR3 loop: CASSLDGYTEAFF. Written as DNA, the CDR3 is TGTGCCAGCAGTTTGGACGGCTACACTGAAGCTTTCTTT.

The V and J genes are TRBV28 and TRBJ2-7; TRBD2 might be the D (7 bases). CDR3 length equals 12 residues. Looked up from germline, CDR1 is MDHEN and CDR2 is SYDVKM. The V and J ends lost 6 bases and 4 bases respectively, with 10 bases between them. The CDR3 here is CASRQGGYEQYF. CDR3 nucleotide sequence: TGTGCCAGCAGACAGGGAGGGTACGAGCAGTACTTC.

This clonotype was recorded at least ten times. The chain has TRBV14 and TRBJ1-1; possibly TRBD1 for D (5 bases). The V end lost 0 bases, the J end lost 7 bases, and 18 bases lay between the germline ends. The CDR3 covers 16 residues. Per the germline V gene, CDR1 is SGHDN and CDR2 is FVKESK. In nucleotides, the CDR3 is TGTGCCAGCAGCCAAGATTTGGACACCCGAGCGCTTGAAGCTTTCTTT. Protein: CASSQDLDTRALEAFF.

This clonotype was detected only a few times. The CDR3 protein is CASSIAGGVDTQYF. As DNA, the CDR3 is TGCGCCAGCAGCATAGCGGGGGGCGTAGATACGCAGTATTTT. The V call is TRBV5-1, the J call TRBJ2-3; TRBD2 matches 10 bases. Unmatched junction bases numbered 4, after V lost 4 bases and J lost 5 bases. The germline V gene has CDR1 SGHRS and CDR2 YFSETQ. This CDR3 is 14 amino acids long.

Only a few counts were recorded for this clonotype. The chain combines TRBV4-3 with TRBJ2-7, with D uncertain. CDR1 and CDR2 (germline): LGHNA, YSLEER. Trimming removed 1 base at V and 3 bases at J, with 16 bases between. The CDR3 is 16 amino acids. The CDR3 DNA reads as TGCGCCAGCAGCCAAGCCCGCCTAGAGAGTTACTACGAGCAGTACTTC. Protein sequence: CASSQARLESYYEQYF.

This clonotype appeared many times. The CDR3 nucleotides are TGTGCCAGCAGCTTTCAGGGCAATGAGCAGTTCTTC. Translation: CASSFQGNEQFF. This chain joins TRBV7-2 and TRBJ2-1; the D gene is possibly TRBD1 (5 bases). With 3 bases removed from V and 6 bases from J, the gap between germline ends came to 6 bases. Germline lookup yields CDR1 SGHTA and CDR2 FQGNSA. The CDR3 has 12 amino acids.

This clonotype was detected ten times or more. CDR3 DNA sequence: TGTGCCAGCAGTTCGACTTACGGGTCTTACAATCAGCCCCAGCATTTT. The encoded protein is CASSSTYGSYNQPQHF. The chain uses TRBV28 and TRBJ1-5, with D unclear. Looked up from germline, CDR1 is MDHEN and CDR2 is SYDVKM. V was pared by 4 bases and J by 3 bases, with 16 bases between. This CDR3 region has 16 residues.

Ten or more counts support this clonotype. The V gene is TRBV3-1, the J gene TRBJ2-3; 7 nucleotides align to TRBD2. V gave up 0 bases and J gave up 1 base; unmatched junction bases: 4. From germline, CDR1 is LGHDT and CDR2 YNNKEL (reference sequence). The CDR3 runs 16 residues. This chain's CDR3 is CASSQEGSGGTDTQYF. In nucleotides, the CDR3 is TGTGCCAGCAGCCAAGAAGGCAGCGGGGGCACAGATACGCAGTATTTT.

This clonotype is classed as hyperexpanded. The chain carries TRBV29-1 and TRBJ2-7; D perhaps matches TRBD2 (6 bases). Germline CDR1 reads SQVTM; CDR2 reads ANQGSEA. This CDR3 has 14 amino acids. The V end was cut by 4 bases, the J end by 0 bases, with 13 bases between. CDR3 coding DNA: TGCAGCGTTGCCGGGGACGGGAGCTCCTACGAGCAGTACTTC. Its translation: CSVAGDGSSYEQYF.